Listed below are T cell receptor beta chains from one sample, sequenced in a study of blood T cells in healthy people across ages. Each CDR3 protein is one row after TCRdb ran MiXCR on the 5' RACE reads. The sample has around 800,000 distinct CDR3 sequences, roughly 53% seen once. Sequencing was carried out using blood. The source is an elderly man in good health. Each CDR3 is given with its conserved first and last residue. D genes are given only for firm matches. Clone size is not always given. Where it is, it says once, few, many or a class for expanded clones.

V	J	size	D	CDR3	DNA
TRBV29-1	TRBJ2-7	many	TRBD1	CSVGGTGRTYEQYF	TGCAGCGTTGGAGGGACAGGGAGGACCTACGAGCAGTACTTC
TRBV2	TRBJ2-5	-	TRBD1	CASSDEEDRALAGQETQYF	TGTGCCAGCAGTGACGAGGAGGACAGGGCGCTAGCCGGCCAAGAGACCCAGTACTTC
TRBV28	TRBJ2-1	-	TRBD1	CASSETGDHEQFF	TGTGCCAGCAGTGAGACAGGGGATCATGAGCAGTTCTTC
TRBV6-5	TRBJ1-2	-	-	CAIRRGPNYGYTF	TGTGCCATTAGACGGGGCCCTAACTATGGCTACACCTTC
TRBV4-1	TRBJ1-2	-	TRBD1	CASSGPTGNYGYTF	TGCGCCAGCAGCGGCCCGACAGGGAACTATGGCTACACCTTC
TRBV12-3/TRBV12-4	TRBJ2-1	-	-	CASSLVQSGANEQFF	TGTGCCAGCAGTTTGGTGCAGTCTGGTGCCAATGAGCAGTTCTTC
TRBV12-3/TRBV12-4	TRBJ2-4	-	-	CASSRQENIQYF	TGTGCCAGCAGTCGACAGGAAAACATTCAGTACTTC
TRBV2	TRBJ1-2	-	-	CASSELTRGYTF	TGTGCCAGCAGTGAATTGACGAGAGGCTACACCTTC
TRBV6-5	TRBJ2-7	few	-	CASYELSPYEQYF	TGTGCCAGCTATGAGTTGTCCCCCTACGAGCAGTACTTC
TRBV12-3/TRBV12-4	TRBJ1-5	-	-	CASTPSSNQPQHF	TGTGCCAGCACCCCCAGTAGCAATCAGCCCCAGCATTTT